The 11 T cell receptor beta chains listed next were all sequenced from one sample in a study of cytomegalovirus exposure and HLA in healthy donors. PCR primers comprised 60 Vbeta and 13 Jbeta primers. TCRdb's copy holds only in-frame clones and misses some; the assay was immunoSEQ multiplex PCR. The profile shows under 200,000 clones, approximately 83% of them singletons. The sequenced sample consisted of PBMCs. These TCRs come from a young man in good health and CMV-seropositive.

The chain employs TRBV11-3 and TRBJ2-1, with 8 bases aligning to TRBD1. The germline gives CDR1 SGHNT, CDR2 YENEEA. The CDR3 runs 14 residues. V lost 4 bases and J lost 7; bases outside the gene matches: 6. CDR3 amino acids: CASSSSDRGNEQFF. The CDR3 coding sequence is TGTGCCAGCAGCTCCTCCGACAGGGGTAATGAGCAGTTCTTC.

This clone was recorded only once. The J gene is TRBJ1-2, the V gene TRBV29-1, with TRBD1 as a possible D gene (5 bases). The germline V and J ends were trimmed by 4 bases and 6 bases, with 12 bases remaining between them. From germline, CDR1 is SQVTM and CDR2 ANQGSEA. The CDR3 contains 12 residues. The CDR3 region has the DNA TGCAGCGTTGTAGGGGAGGAGGATGGCTACACCTTC. Translated: CSVVGEEDGYTF.

This clone was detected only a few times. J is TRBJ2-6 and V is TRBV5-1, with D uncertain. V gave up 2 bases and J gave up 2 bases, with 11 bases separating them. In germline, CDR1 is SGHRS, CDR2 YFSETQ. CDR3 length: 16 residues. CDR3 in DNA: TGCGCCAGCAGCTTAACCTCGGTCACTGGGGCCAACGTCCTGACTTTC. This translates into CASSLTSVTGANVLTF.

J is TRBJ2-1 and V is TRBV7-2; D unresolved. Germline CDR1 is SGHTA and CDR2 is FQGNSA. The CDR3 consists of 12 residues. Trimming stripped 1 base from V and 10 bases from J, with 8 bases between. CDR3 DNA sequence: TGTGCCAGCAGCTTAGGCGACATAGAGCAGTTCTTC. Its translation: CASSLGDIEQFF.

The chain uses TRBV7-2 and TRBJ1-2; tentative D call: TRBD1 (5 bases). Between the trimmed V and J ends, which lost 4 bases and 3 bases, there was a span of 9 bases. In germline, CDR1 is SGHTA, CDR2 FQGNSA. The CDR3 spans 13 residues. DNA for the CDR3: TGTGCCAGCAGCTCTGACAGTTACTATGGCTACACCTTC. This codes for CASSSDSYYGYTF.

V usage is TRBV10-3 and J usage is TRBJ2-3; D is possibly TRBD1 (6 bases). Germline lookup yields CDR1 ENHRY and CDR2 SYGVKD. V was trimmed by 6 bases and J by 2 bases, leaving 12 bases between them. The CDR3 length is 14 residues. Here the CDR3 DNA reads TGTGCCATCAGGGTCTGGGACAACACAGATACGCAGTATTTT. Translation gives CAIRVWDNTDTQYF.

V and J are TRBV5-1 and TRBJ2-1, with 11 bases identical to TRBD2. V gave up 4 bases and J gave up 7 bases; unmatched junction bases: 10. CDR3 length: 16 residues. The germline CDR1 and CDR2 sequences are SGHRS and YFSETQ. CDR3 nucleotides: TGCGCCAGCAGCATGGCCGGGACTAGCGGAAGAAATGAGCAGTTCTTC. Its protein is CASSMAGTSGRNEQFF.

The rearrangement links TRBV7-6 to TRBJ2-1, with D maybe TRBD2 (5 bases). Looked up from germline, CDR1 is SGHVS and CDR2 is FNYEAQ. Trimming took off 3 bases at V and 8 bases at J, with 11 bases between the two ends. The CDR3 runs to 13 residues. CDR3 region: CASSLSGLYEQFF. The CDR3 bases are TGTGCCAGCAGCTTGAGCGGATTATATGAGCAGTTCTTC.

The chain carries TRBV2 and TRBJ2-5; TRBD2 might be the D (7 bases). The DNA end lines up better with TRBJ2-7; the J call may be wrong. The CDR3 has 14 residues. Germline CDR1 SNHLY, CDR2 FYNNEI. CDR3 nucleotide sequence: TGTGCCAGCGGGGGGGGCGGAAGCTCCTACGAGCAGTACTTC. This codes for CASGGGGSSYEQYF.

This clone was detected only a few times. This chain connects TRBV7-2 to TRBJ1-3, with D uncertain. The CDR3 consists of 16 residues. Trimming cost V 8 bases and J 0 bases, with 17 bases left between them. The V gene's germline CDR1 is SGHTA and CDR2 FQGNSA. CDR3 amino acids: CASRHKPSASGNTIYF. The CDR3 DNA reads as TGTGCCAGCCGTCATAAACCCAGCGCCTCTGGAAACACCATATATTTT. Complete variable domain (other parts from reference TRBV7-2 and TRBJ1-3): GAGVSQSPSNKVTEKGKDVELRCDPISGHTALYWYRQSLGQGLEFLIYFQGNSAPDKSGLPSDRFSAERTGGSVSTLTIQRTQQEDSAVYLCASRHKPSASGNTIYFGEGSWLTVV.

The rearrangement links TRBV18 to TRBJ2-5, with D possibly being TRBD1 (6 bases). The V end was cut by 4 bases, the J end by 5 bases, with 17 bases between. This CDR3 is built from 15 residues. The germline gives CDR1 KGHSH, CDR2 LQKENI. CDR3 residues: CASSLALGAEETQYF. In DNA form, the CDR3 reads TGTGCCAGCTCACTCGCTCTGGGGGCGGAGGAGACCCAGTACTTC.